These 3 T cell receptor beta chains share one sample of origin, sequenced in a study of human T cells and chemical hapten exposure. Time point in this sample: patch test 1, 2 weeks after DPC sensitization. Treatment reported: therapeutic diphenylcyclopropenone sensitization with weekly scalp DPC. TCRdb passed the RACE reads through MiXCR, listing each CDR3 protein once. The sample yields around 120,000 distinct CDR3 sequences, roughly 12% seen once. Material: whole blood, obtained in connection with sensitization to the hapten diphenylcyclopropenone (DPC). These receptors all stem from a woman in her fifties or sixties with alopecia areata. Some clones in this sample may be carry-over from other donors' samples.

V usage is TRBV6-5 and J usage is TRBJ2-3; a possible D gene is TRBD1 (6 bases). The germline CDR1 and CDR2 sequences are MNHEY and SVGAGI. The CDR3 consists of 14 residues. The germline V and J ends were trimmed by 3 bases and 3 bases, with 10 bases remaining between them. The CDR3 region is CASSYFQGTDTQYF. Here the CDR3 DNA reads TGTGCCAGCAGTTATTTTCAGGGGACAGATACGCAGTATTTT.

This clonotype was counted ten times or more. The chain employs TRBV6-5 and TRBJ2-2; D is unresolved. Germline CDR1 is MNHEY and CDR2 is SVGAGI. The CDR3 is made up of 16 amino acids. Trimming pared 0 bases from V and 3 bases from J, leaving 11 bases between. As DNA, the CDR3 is TGTGCCAGCAGTTACTCGGACCCTCGACACACCGGGGAGCTGTTTTTT. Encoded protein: CASSYSDPRHTGELFF.

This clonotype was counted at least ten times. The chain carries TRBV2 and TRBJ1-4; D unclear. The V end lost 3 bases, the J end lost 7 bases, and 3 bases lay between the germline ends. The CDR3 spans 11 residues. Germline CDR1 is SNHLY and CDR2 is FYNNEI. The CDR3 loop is CASSDFEKLFF. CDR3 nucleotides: TGTGCCAGCAGTGATTTTGAAAAACTGTTTTTT.